This paragraph reports one TCR beta chain. Its antigen is as yet unknown. Some clones are missing from TCRdb's copy, which holds only in-frame ones; the method was immunoSEQ multiplex PCR. The sample lists under 200,000 clones, under 90% occurring once. The sample comes from a study of cytomegalovirus exposure and HLA in healthy donors. General observations from the study: The CMV antigen specificity of three CMV-associated chains was confirmed through in vitro analysis. The majority of TCR sequences were rare, yet some public TCRs appeared in many donors.

V lost 7 bases and J lost 5, with 11 bases in between. The CDR3 runs 12 residues. CDR1 and CDR2 (germline): WSHSY, SAAADI. The donors were part of the validation cohort, which consisted of more than 90 subjects and was separate from the first cohort of several hundred subjects. The clonotype comes from a man younger than 35 in good health and CMV-seropositive. The sample consisted of PBMCs. The chain recombines TRBV10-2 with TRBJ2-5, with no clear D. CDR3 protein: CASNNGGETQYF. CDR3 sequence (DNA): TGCGCCAGCAACAACGGCGGCGAGACCCAGTACTTC.